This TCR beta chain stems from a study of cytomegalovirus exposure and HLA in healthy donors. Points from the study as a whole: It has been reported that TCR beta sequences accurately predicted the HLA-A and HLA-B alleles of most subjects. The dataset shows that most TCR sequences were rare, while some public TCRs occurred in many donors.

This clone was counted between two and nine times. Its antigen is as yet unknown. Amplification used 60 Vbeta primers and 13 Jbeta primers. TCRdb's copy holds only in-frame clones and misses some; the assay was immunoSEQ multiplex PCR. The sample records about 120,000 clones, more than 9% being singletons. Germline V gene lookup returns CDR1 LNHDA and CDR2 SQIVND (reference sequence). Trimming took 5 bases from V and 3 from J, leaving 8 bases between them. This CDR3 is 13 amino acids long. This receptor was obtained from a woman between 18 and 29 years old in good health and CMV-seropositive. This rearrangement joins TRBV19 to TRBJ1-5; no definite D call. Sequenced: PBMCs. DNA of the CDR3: TGTGCCAGTAGTGCAGGCTACAATCAGCCCCAGCATTTT. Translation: CASSAGYNQPQHF.